These 18 T cell receptor beta chains share one sample of origin, sequenced in a study of T cell responses to AZD1222 COVID-19 vaccine. The table came from immunoSEQ multiplex PCR; TCRdb's copy has only in-frame clones and leaves some out. This sample has more than 140,000 clones, with about 87% found just once. Sequences were derived from peripheral blood, sampled on day 0 of MenACWY control vaccination. The origin of the receptors is an adult in good health.

This clone has only one observation. The chain couples TRBV7-3 to TRBJ1-1; D unclear. V lost 5 bases and J 8 bases, leaving 12 bases between the germline ends. The CDR3 is 12 amino acids. The germline CDR1 and CDR2 sequences are SGHTA and FQGTGA. CDR3 amino acids: CASSRRSGEAFF. The DNA for the CDR3 is TGTGCCAGCAGCCGACGGTCTGGGGAAGCTTTCTTT.

The rearrangement joins TRBV7-8 to TRBJ2-7; D remains unclear. Trimming removed 5 bases at V and 5 bases at J, with 10 bases between. In germline, CDR1 is SGHVS, CDR2 FQNEAQ. This CDR3 is built from 12 residues. Here the CDR3 DNA reads TGTGCCAGCAGCAAACCGGCGGACGAGCAGTACTTC. Amino acids: CASSKPADEQYF.

This clone was picked up one time. The rearrangement uses TRBV15 and TRBJ1-4; D remains unclear. CDR1 and CDR2 (germline): LNHNV, YYDKDF (reference sequence). The CDR3 loop spans 14 amino acids. The ends were cut back, 0 bases at V and 7 bases at J, with 9 bases in the middle. The CDR3 DNA sequence: TGTGCCACCAGCAGAGAGGCCGGTGGTGAAAAACTGTTTTTT. Its protein is CATSREAGGEKLFF. Full variable domain (rest looked up from reference TRBV15 and TRBJ1-4): DAMVIQNPRYQVTQFGKPVTLSCSQTLNHNVMYWYQQKSSQAPKLLFHYYDKDFNNEADTPDNFQSRRPNTSFCFLDIRSPGLGDTAMYLCATSREAGGEKLFFGSGTQLSVL.

This clone appeared a few times. The gene calls are TRBV2 and TRBJ2-3, with a weak D call TRBD1 (6 bases). The germline gives CDR1 SNHLY, CDR2 FYNNEI. Trimming took 3 bases from V and 2 from J, leaving 9 bases between them. This CDR3 is built from 14 residues. This CDR3 reads CASSENRDTDTQYF. For the CDR3, the DNA is TGTGCCAGCAGTGAGAACAGGGACACAGATACGCAGTATTTT.

The rearrangement links TRBV3-1 (or the pseudogene TRBV3-2) to TRBJ2-7, with TRBD1 identical over 7 bases. Germline V lookup: CDR1 LGHDT, CDR2 YNNKEL (reference sequence). V shed 4 bases, J shed 4 bases, and the junction held 10 bases outside the gene matches. The CDR3 length is 15 residues. CDR3: CASSPNPGTAYEQYF. CDR3 nucleotides: TGTGCCAGCAGCCCAAACCCCGGGACAGCATACGAGCAGTACTTC.

This clone was counted a single time. The CDR3 sequence is CASSYSVGGKYEQYF. The CDR3 DNA reads as TGTGCCAGCAGTTACTCCGTGGGAGGTAAATACGAGCAGTACTTC. The V gene is TRBV6-6, the J gene TRBJ2-7; maybe TRBD2 (6 bases). V lost 0 bases to trimming and J lost 4 bases, with 13 bases between them. This CDR3 is 15 amino acids long. Looked up from germline, CDR1 is MNHNY and CDR2 is SVGAGI (reference sequence).

This clone was recorded a few times. The V call is TRBV3-1 (or the pseudogene TRBV3-2), the J call TRBJ1-5, with TRBD1 matching over 8 bases. The CDR3 extends over 14 amino acids. CDR1 LGHDT and CDR2 YNNKEL come from the germline V gene (reference sequence). After removal of 4 bases from V and 7 bases from J, the junction contained 6 bases not matched to a gene. The CDR3 nucleotides read TGTGCCAGCAGCCCTCGGACAGGGCGGCAGCCCCAGCATTTT. It yields the protein CASSPRTGRQPQHF.

Only one count was recorded for this clone. This chain links TRBV6-1 with TRBJ1-5, with D tentatively TRBD1 (5 bases). V was trimmed by 2 bases and J by 0 bases, leaving 11 bases between them. CDR1 is MNHNS, CDR2 SASEGT, per germline. This CDR3 has 16 residues. The CDR3 protein is CASSEMWRGSNQPQHF. CDR3 DNA: TGTGCCAGCAGTGAAATGTGGAGGGGTAGCAATCAGCCCCAGCATTTT.

This rearrangement joins TRBV6-2 or TRBV6-3 to TRBJ2-5; no firm D call. CDR3 length equals 14 residues. Per germline, CDR1 MNHEY and CDR2 SVGEGT. V was pared by 2 bases and J by 7 bases, with 14 bases between. The CDR3 bases are TGTGCCAGCAGTTACCAACTCCCTCCGGGGACCCAGTACTTC. Its protein is CASSYQLPPGTQYF.

V gene TRBV7-2 combines with J gene TRBJ2-5; a weak D match, TRBD1 (6 bases). Germline values: CDR1 SGHTA, CDR2 FQGNSA. This CDR3 region has 15 residues. V was shortened by 1 base and J by 5 bases, with 14 bases between the two germline ends. The CDR3, as DNA: TGTGCCAGCAGCTTAGACAGGGCTGCGGTCGAGACCCAGTACTTC. Protein product: CASSLDRAAVETQYF.

V gene TRBV9 combines with J gene TRBJ1-2; D uncertain. Trimming took off 0 bases at V and 5 bases at J, with 5 bases between the two ends. The germline CDR1 and CDR2 sequences are SGDLS and YYNGEE. This CDR3 is 12 amino acids long. The CDR3 DNA sequence: TGTGCCAGCAGCGTAGGGGATTATGGCTACACCTTC. It yields the protein CASSVGDYGYTF.

This clone turned up a few times. The V and J genes are TRBV18 and TRBJ1-5; D is possibly TRBD1 (5 bases). CDR1 KGHSH and CDR2 LQKENI come from the germline V gene. V lost 2 bases, J lost 6 bases, and 11 bases lay in between. CDR3 length equals 14 residues. Here the CDR3 reads CASSPGGVGQPQHF. The CDR3 DNA follows: TGTGCCAGCTCACCAGGGGGGGTTGGTCAGCCCCAGCATTTT.

The chain has TRBV5-4 and TRBJ2-5; perhaps TRBD2 as D (7 bases). The CDR3 length is 14 residues. V lost 7 bases to trimming and J lost 4 bases, with 17 bases between them. In germline, CDR1 is SGHNT, CDR2 YYREEE (reference sequence). CDR3: CASSSGRGLETQYF. The DNA of the CDR3 is TGTGCCAGCTCTTCGGGGAGGGGGTTAGAGACCCAGTACTTC. The whole variable domain, remainder taken from reference TRBV5-4 and TRBJ2-5, is ETGVTQSPTHLIKTRGQQVTLRCSSQSGHNTVSWYQQALGQGPQFIFQYYREEENGRGNFPPRFSGLQFPNYSSELNVNALELDDSALYLCASSSGRGLETQYFGPGTRLLVL.

This chain connects TRBV28 to TRBJ1-2, with D hard to call. The germline V and J ends were trimmed by 4 bases and 2 bases, with 14 bases remaining between them. This CDR3 region has 15 residues. Germline assignment: CDR1 MDHEN and CDR2 SYDVKM. The CDR3 spells CASSSRANHNYGYTF. CDR3 in DNA: TGTGCCAGCAGTTCCCGGGCGAATCACAACTATGGCTACACCTTC.

This chain connects TRBV29-1 to TRBJ1-1; D unresolved. Germline CDR1 SQVTM, CDR2 ANQGSEA. The CDR3 contains 13 residues. V lost 1 base and J lost 1, with 7 bases in between. The CDR3 DNA follows: TGCAGCGTTGAAGTTCGGAGGAACACTGAAGCTTTCTTT. Protein sequence: CSVEVRRNTEAFF. The whole variable domain, filled in from reference TRBV29-1 and TRBJ1-1, reads SAVISQKPSRDICQRGTSLTIQCQVDSQVTMMFWYRQQPGQSLTLIATANQGSEATYESGFVIDKFPISRPNLTFSTLTVSNMSPEDSSIYLCSVEVRRNTEAFFGQGTRLTVV.

The rearrangement joins TRBV13 to TRBJ1-1, with 11 nucleotides matching TRBD1. After removal of 5 bases from V and 5 bases from J, the junction contained 7 bases not matched to a gene. The CDR3 sequence is 15 residues long. Germline V gives CDR1 PRHDT, CDR2 FYEKMQ (reference sequence). The CDR3 DNA sequence: TGTGCCAGCAGCAAACGGACAGGGGGCCGGACTGAAGCTTTCTTT. Protein sequence: CASSKRTGGRTEAFF. The full variable domain, completed using reference TRBV13 and TRBJ1-1, is AAGVIQSPRHLIKEKRETATLKCYPIPRHDTVYWYQQGPGQDPQFLISFYEKMQSDKGSIPDRFSAQQFSDYHSELNMSSLELGDSALYFCASSKRTGGRTEAFFGQGTRLTVV.

The chain employs TRBV5-6 and TRBJ2-7; a weak D match, TRBD2 (6 bases). V dropped 3 bases and J dropped 6 bases, with 7 bases sitting between them. Germline V gene data show CDR1 as SGHDT and CDR2 as YYEEEE. The CDR3 length is 11 residues. The CDR3 sequence: CASSSGAEQYF. CDR3 DNA: TGTGCCAGCAGCTCGGGAGCCGAGCAGTACTTC.

The rearrangement joins TRBV28 to TRBJ1-5; 7 bases fit TRBD1. With 2 bases clipped from V and 2 bases from J, the junction kept 3 bases outside the gene matches. The CDR3 has 15 residues. From germline, CDR1 is MDHEN and CDR2 SYDVKM. The CDR3 DNA follows: TGTGCCAGCAGTTTACAGGGGGGTGGCAATCAGCCCCAGCATTTT. This encodes CASSLQGGGNQPQHF.